Below are 8 T cell receptor beta chains sequenced from a single sample in a study of graft-versus-host responses after intestinal transplantation. Clones were read by immunoSEQ multiplex PCR, and TCRdb kept only the in-frame ones, dropping some. Of about 19,000 clones detected, 82% appear once; the ten largest clones hold approximately 2.1%. The material sequenced was PBMCs, taken 14 days after transplant. The origin of the receptors is a human patient who received an intestinal transplant, so some T cells may come from the graft donor.

The CDR3 coding sequence is TGTGCCATCAGTGAGGTTTACCAAGAGACCCAGTACTTC. Translating gives CAISEVYQETQYF. The chain is built from TRBV10-3 and TRBJ2-5, with D unresolved. The V end was cut by 2 bases, the J end by 0 bases, with 4 bases between. The CDR3 sequence is 13 residues long. Germline V gene data show CDR1 as ENHRY and CDR2 as SYGVKD.

This clone has only one observation. The genes are TRBV28 and TRBJ2-3; 9 bases fit TRBD2. The germline CDR1 and CDR2 sequences are MDHEN and SYDVKM. The CDR3 covers 15 residues. V was clipped by 3 bases and J by 4 bases; unmatched bases: 5. The CDR3 here is CASSLVAGEADTQYF. CDR3 DNA: TGTGCCAGCAGTTTGGTAGCGGGAGAGGCAGATACGCAGTATTTT.

This clone was seen only a few times. This rearrangement joins TRBV4-2 to TRBJ2-7; possibly TRBD2 for D (6 bases). Per germline, CDR1 LGHNA and CDR2 YNFKEQ. V was clipped by 0 bases and J by 4 bases, with 10 bases between them. This CDR3 comprises 14 residues. The CDR3 reads CASSQERAGYEQYF. CDR3 coding DNA: TGTGCCAGCAGCCAAGAAAGAGCGGGTTACGAGCAGTACTTC.

V usage is TRBV5-6 and J usage is TRBJ2-3; D ambiguous. Trimming removed 0 bases at V and 0 bases at J, with 11 bases between. Germline lookup yields CDR1 SGHDT and CDR2 YYEEEE. The CDR3 is made up of 16 amino acids. The CDR3 DNA reads as TGTGCCAGCAGCTTGGTGGGCAGTTCTAGCACAGATACGCAGTATTTT. This sequence encodes CASSLVGSSSTDTQYF.

The rearrangement links TRBV27 to TRBJ1-5; TRBD1 aligns across 8 bases. CDR1 MNHEY and CDR2 SMNVEV come from the germline V gene (reference sequence). The V and J ends lost 3 bases and 7 bases, in that order; junction bases with no gene match: 5. The CDR3 has 14 residues. CDR3 nucleotide sequence: TGTGCCAGCAGTTTTGGGACAGGCGGCCAGCCCCAGCATTTT. This codes for CASSFGTGGQPQHF.

This sequence joins TRBV19 and TRBJ2-2, with D maybe TRBD1 (6 bases). This CDR3 has 16 residues. Germline CDR1 LNHDA, CDR2 SQIVND (reference sequence). The V gene lost 3 bases and the J gene lost 2 bases, with 13 bases spanning the gap. As DNA, the CDR3 is TGTGCCAGTAGTATTAAACAGGGAATAAACACCGGGGAGCTGTTTTTT. Translating gives CASSIKQGINTGELFF.

This chain links TRBV4-1 with TRBJ2-7; no clear D gene. Trimming cost V 0 bases and J 3 bases, with 12 bases left between them. CDR1 is MGHRA, CDR2 YSYEKL, per germline. CDR3 length: 15 residues. This chain's CDR3 is CASSQDPGSLYEQYF. CDR3 DNA sequence: TGCGCCAGCAGCCAAGATCCCGGCAGCCTCTACGAGCAGTACTTC.

In this sample, this clone turned up once. Here the CDR3 DNA reads TGTGCCAGCAGTTTGGGATCCGGTGCCGATCAGCATTTT. Translation gives CASSLGSGADQHF. This rearrangement joins TRBV6-5 to TRBJ1-5; no firm D call. There are 13 residues in the CDR3. The V end was cut by 4 bases, the J end by 13 bases, with 17 bases between. Germline assignment: CDR1 MNHEY and CDR2 SVGAGI.